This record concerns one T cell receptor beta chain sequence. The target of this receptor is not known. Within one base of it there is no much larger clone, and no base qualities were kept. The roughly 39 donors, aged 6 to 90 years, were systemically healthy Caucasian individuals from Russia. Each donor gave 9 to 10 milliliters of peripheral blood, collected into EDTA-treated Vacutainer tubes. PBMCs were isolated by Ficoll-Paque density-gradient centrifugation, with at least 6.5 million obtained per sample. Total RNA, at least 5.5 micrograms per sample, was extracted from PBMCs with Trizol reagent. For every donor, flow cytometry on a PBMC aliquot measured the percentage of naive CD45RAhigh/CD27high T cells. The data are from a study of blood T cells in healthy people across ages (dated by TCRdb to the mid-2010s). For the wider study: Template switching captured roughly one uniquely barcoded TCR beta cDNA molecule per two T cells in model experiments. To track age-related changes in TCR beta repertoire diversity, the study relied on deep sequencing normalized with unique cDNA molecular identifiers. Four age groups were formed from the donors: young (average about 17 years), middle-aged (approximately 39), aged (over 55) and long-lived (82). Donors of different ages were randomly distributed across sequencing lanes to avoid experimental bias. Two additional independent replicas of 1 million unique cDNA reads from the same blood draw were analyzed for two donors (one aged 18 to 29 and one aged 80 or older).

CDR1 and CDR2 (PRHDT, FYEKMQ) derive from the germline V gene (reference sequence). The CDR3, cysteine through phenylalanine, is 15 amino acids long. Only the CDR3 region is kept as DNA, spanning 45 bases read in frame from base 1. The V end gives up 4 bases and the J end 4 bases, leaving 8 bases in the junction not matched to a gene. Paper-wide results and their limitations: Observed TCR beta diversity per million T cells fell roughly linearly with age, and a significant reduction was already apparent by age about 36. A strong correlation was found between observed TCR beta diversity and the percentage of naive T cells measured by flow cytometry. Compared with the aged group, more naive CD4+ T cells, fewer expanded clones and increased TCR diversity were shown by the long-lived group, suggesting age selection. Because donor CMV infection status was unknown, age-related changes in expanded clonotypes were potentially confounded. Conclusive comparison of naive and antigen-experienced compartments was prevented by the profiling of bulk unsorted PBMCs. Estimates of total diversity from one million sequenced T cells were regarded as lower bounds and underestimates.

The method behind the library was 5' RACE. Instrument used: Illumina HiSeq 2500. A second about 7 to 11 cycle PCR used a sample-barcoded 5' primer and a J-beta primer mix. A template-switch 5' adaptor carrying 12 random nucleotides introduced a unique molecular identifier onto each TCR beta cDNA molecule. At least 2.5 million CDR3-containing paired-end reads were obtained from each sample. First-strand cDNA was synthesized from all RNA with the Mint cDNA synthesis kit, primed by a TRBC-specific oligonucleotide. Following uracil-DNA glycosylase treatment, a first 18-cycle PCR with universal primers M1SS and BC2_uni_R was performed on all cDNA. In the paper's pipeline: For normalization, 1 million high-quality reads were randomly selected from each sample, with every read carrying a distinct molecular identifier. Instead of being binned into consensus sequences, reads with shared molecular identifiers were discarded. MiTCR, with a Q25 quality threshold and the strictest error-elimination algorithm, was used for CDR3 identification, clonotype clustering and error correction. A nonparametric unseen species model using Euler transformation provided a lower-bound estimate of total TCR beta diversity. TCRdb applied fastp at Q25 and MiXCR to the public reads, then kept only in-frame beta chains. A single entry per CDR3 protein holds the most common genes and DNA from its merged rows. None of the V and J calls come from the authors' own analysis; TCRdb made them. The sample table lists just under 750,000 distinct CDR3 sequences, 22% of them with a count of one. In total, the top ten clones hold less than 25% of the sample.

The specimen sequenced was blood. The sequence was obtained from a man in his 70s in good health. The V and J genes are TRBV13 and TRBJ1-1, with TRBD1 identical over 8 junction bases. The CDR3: CASSYSGTGVTEAFF. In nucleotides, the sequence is TGTGCCAGCAGCTACTCCGGGACAGGAGTCACTGAAGCTTTCTTT.